The text below deals with one TCR beta chain. Its specificity is not known. The CDR3 is made up of 14 amino acids. Trimming cost V 6 bases and J 1 base; bases outside gene matches: 3. Germline V gives CDR1 SGHRS, CDR2 YFSETQ. The sample is drawn from a study of a mutant IDH1 vaccine in newly diagnosed glioma. Study summary: Males made up about 60% and females approximately 38% of treated patients, whose mean age was approximately 40 years. Patients' prior therapy spanned radiotherapy, temozolomide, or both; most underwent both. Broader study findings: Seemingly, pseudoprogression had no relation to changes in the top peripheral T cell clonotypes. There were vaccine-induced immune responses in under 95% of the patients.

Time point in this sample: baseline, week 1 (first vaccination visit). Treatment denoted: pre-vaccination baseline after standard-of-care therapy. TCRdb's copy holds only in-frame clones and misses some; the assay was immunoSEQ multiplex PCR. The table records 80,000 to 100,000 clones, roughly four fifths of them present only once. This specimen consisted of PBMCs, obtained from a glioma patient treated with radiotherapy, temozolomide or both. The chain is built from TRBV5-1 and TRBJ2-3; 9 bases are shared with TRBD2. The TCR sequence derives from a man between 35 and 55 years old with glioma. Some clones in this sample may be carry-over from other donors' samples. The CDR3 DNA reads TGCGCCAGCACTCGACTAGCGGGCACAGATACGCAGTATTTT. It is translated as CASTRLAGTDTQYF.